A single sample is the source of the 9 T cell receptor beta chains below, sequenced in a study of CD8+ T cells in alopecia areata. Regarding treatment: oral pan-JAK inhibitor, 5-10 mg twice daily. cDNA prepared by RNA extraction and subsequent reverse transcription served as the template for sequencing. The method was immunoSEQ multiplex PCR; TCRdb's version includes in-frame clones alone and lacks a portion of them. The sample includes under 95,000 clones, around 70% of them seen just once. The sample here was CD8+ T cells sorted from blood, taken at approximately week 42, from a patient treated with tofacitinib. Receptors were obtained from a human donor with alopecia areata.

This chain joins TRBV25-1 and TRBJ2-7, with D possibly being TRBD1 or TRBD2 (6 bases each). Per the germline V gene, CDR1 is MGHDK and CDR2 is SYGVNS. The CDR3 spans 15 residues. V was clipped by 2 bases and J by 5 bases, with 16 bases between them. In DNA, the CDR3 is TGTGCCAGCAGTGAAGGCGGAGGGGGATTACACGAGCAGTACTTC. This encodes CASSEGGGGLHEQYF.

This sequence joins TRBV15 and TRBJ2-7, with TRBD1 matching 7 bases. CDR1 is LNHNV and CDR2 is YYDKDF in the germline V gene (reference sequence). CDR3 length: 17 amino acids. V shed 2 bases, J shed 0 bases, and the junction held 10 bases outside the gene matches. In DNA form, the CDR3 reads TGTGCCACCAGCAGACCCCGCCACGGACAGGTCTCCTACGAGCAGTACTTC. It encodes CATSRPRHGQVSYEQYF. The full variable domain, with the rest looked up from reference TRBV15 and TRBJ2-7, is DAMVIQNPRYQVTQFGKPVTLSCSQTLNHNVMYWYQQKSSQAPKLLFHYYDKDFNNEADTPDNFQSRRPNTSFCFLDIRSPGLGDTAMYLCATSRPRHGQVSYEQYFGPGTRLTVT.

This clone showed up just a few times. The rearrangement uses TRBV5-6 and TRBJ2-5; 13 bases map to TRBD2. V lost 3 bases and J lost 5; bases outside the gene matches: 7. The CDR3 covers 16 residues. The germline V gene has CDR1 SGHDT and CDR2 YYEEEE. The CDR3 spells CASSWVTSGGMETQYF. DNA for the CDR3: TGTGCCAGCAGCTGGGTGACTAGCGGGGGGATGGAGACCCAGTACTTC.

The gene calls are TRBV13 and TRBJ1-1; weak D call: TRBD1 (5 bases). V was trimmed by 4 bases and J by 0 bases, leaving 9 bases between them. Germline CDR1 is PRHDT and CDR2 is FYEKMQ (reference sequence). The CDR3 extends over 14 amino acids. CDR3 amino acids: CASSSGALNTEAFF. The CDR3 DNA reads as TGTGCCAGCAGCTCCGGGGCCCTGAACACTGAAGCTTTCTTT.

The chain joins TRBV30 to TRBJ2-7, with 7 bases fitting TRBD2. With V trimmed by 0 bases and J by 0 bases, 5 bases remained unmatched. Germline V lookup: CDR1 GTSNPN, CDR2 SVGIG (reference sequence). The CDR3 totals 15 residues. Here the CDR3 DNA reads TGTGCCTGGAGTGTACTAGCGTGGAGCTCCTACGAGCAGTACTTC. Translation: CAWSVLAWSSYEQYF.

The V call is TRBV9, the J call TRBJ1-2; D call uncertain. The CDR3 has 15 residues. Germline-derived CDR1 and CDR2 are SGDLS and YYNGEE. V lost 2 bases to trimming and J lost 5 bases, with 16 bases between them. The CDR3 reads CASSVKDSSRYGYTF. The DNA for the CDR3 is TGTGCCAGCAGCGTCAAGGACTCAAGTCGATATGGCTACACCTTC.

CDR3 sequence (DNA): TGTGCCAGTAGTATAGGAGGGTACACTGAAGCTTTCTTT. Translated: CASSIGGYTEAFF. The gene calls are TRBV19 and TRBJ1-1; the D is unclear. From germline, CDR1 is LNHDA and CDR2 SQIVND (reference sequence). The V and J ends lost 1 base and 3 bases respectively, with 6 bases between them. The CDR3 has 13 amino acids.

The DNA for the CDR3 is TGTGCCAGTAGTATAGCCCAGGCCTCCTACAATGAGCAGTTCTTC. It yields the protein CASSIAQASYNEQFF. The chain is built from TRBV19 and TRBJ2-1; D ambiguous. Per the germline V gene, CDR1 is LNHDA and CDR2 is SQIVND (reference sequence). Deletions cut 1 base from V and 0 bases from J, with 7 bases between. CDR3 length: 15 amino acids.

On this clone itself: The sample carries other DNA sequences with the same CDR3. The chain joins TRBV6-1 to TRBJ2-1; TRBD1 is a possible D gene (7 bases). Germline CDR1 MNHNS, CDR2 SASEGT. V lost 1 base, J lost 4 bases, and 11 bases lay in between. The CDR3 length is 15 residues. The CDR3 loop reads CASSEVAGGYNEQFF. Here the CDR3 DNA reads TGTGCCAGCAGTGAAGTGGCAGGGGGGTACAATGAGCAGTTCTTC.